The 17 T cell receptor beta chains below come from one sample, sequenced in a study of T cell repertoires in cytomegalovirus infection (dated by TCRdb to the late 2010s). Sequencing relied on an Illumina HiSeq 1500. TCRdb cleaned the public reads at Q25 with fastp, built clones with MiXCR and kept in-frame beta chains. Rows matching on CDR3 protein sequence are summarized as one entry with the most common DNA and genes. Here the sample has about 770,000 distinct CDR3 sequences; 25% to 35% occur a single time. The ten most abundant clones make up roughly 13% of the sample. No antigens are known for them. The sample's treatment or condition label, decoded: in vitro stimulation with specific CMV peptide epitopes to enrich CMV-specific T cells. The sequencing here drew on cultured CD8+ T cells from PBMCs, taken from culture after CMV antigen stimulation. These receptors originate from a human donor in good health (CMV status not recorded). Some clones in this sample may be carry-over from other donors' samples.

The rearrangement uses TRBV28 and TRBJ2-1; D perhaps matches TRBD2 (6 bases). The V gene lost 3 bases and the J gene lost 4 bases, with 16 bases spanning the gap. Germline lookup yields CDR1 MDHEN and CDR2 SYDVKM. The CDR3 loop spans 16 amino acids. CDR3 sequence: CASSFVGTYLYNEQFF. The CDR3 region has the DNA TGTGCCAGCAGTTTCGTTGGGACTTACCTTTACAATGAGCAGTTCTTC. The full variable domain, its missing parts supplied by reference TRBV28 and TRBJ2-1, is DVKVTQSSRYLVKRTGEKVFLECVQDMDHENMFWYRQDPGLGLRLIYFSYDVKMKEKGDIPEGYSVSREKKERFSLILESASTNQTSMYLCASSFVGTYLYNEQFFGPGTRLTVL.

The chain uses TRBV3-1 and TRBJ1-1; no firm D call. Trimming took 3 bases from V and 3 from J, leaving 11 bases between them. Per the germline V gene, CDR1 is LGHDT and CDR2 is YNNKEL (reference sequence). The CDR3 is 14 amino acids. The CDR3 sequence: CASSQGGLDTEAFF. The CDR3 region has the DNA TGTGCCAGCAGCCAGGGCGGTCTGGACACTGAAGCTTTCTTT. The full variable domain, in which reference TRBV3-1 and TRBJ1-1 provide the parts outside the CDR3, is DTAVSQTPKYLVTQMGNDKSIKCEQNLGHDTMYWYKQDSKKFLKIMFSYNNKELIINETVPNRFSPKSPDKAHLNLHINSLELGDSAVYFCASSQGGLDTEAFFGQGTRLTVV.

The chain combines TRBV7-9 with TRBJ1-1, with 8 bases fitting TRBD1. The CDR3 sequence is 12 residues long. Germline trimming cut 6 bases from V and 11 bases from J; bases unmatched to any gene: 8. CDR1 and CDR2 (germline): SEHNR, FQNEAQ (reference sequence). CDR3 loop: CASRHDRGPAFF. CDR3 nucleotides: TGTGCCAGCAGACACGACAGGGGTCCTGCTTTCTTT.

On this clonotype: This may come from a read error, since a much larger clone is one base off. The chain links TRBV7-2 to TRBJ1-5; perhaps TRBD1 as D (6 bases). The germline V gene encodes CDR1 SGHTA and CDR2 FQGNSA. The CDR3 spans 16 residues. Trimming stripped 1 base from V and 7 bases from J, with 17 bases between. The CDR3 sequence is CASSLDPWGGRQPQHF. The CDR3 DNA follows: TGTGCCAGCAGCTTAGATCCTTGGGGGGGCAGACAGCCCCAGCATTTT.

V is TRBV28 and J is TRBJ2-7; a possible D gene is TRBD1 (7 bases). CDR1 is MDHEN and CDR2 is SYDVKM in the germline V gene. V shed 7 bases and J shed 4 bases, with 20 bases lying between them. CDR3 length equals 15 residues. CDR3 nucleotide sequence: TGTGCCAGCAATGGTGAAATACAGGGGAGGTACGAGCAGTACGTC. Residues: CASNGEIQGRYEQYV.

This clonotype was counted a single time. A much larger clone is a single base away; this may be a read error. This chain connects TRBV7-9 to TRBJ1-2, with D perhaps matching TRBD1 (6 bases). The CDR3 runs 15 residues. V lost 4 bases and J lost 8, with 20 bases in between. Germline V lookup: CDR1 SEHNR, CDR2 FQNEAQ (reference sequence). The CDR3 DNA sequence: TGTGCCAGCAGCTCCGACAGGCGCTCGGGATACGGCTACACCTTC. Its protein is CASSSDRRSGYGYTF.

This chain links TRBV10-3 with TRBJ1-2; D possibly corresponds to TRBD1 (5 bases). V shed 6 bases and J shed 7 bases, with 9 bases lying between them. Looked up from germline, CDR1 is ENHRY and CDR2 is SYGVKD. The CDR3 sequence is 11 residues long. CDR3 in DNA: TGTGCCATCAGACAGGTTTTTGGCTACACCTTC. It encodes CAIRQVFGYTF.

Here the CDR3 DNA reads TGTGCCACCAGTGTTCCATCCAACACTGAAGCTTTCTTT. It codes for CATSVPSNTEAFF. The J gene is TRBJ1-1, the V gene TRBV24-1; no reliable D call. This CDR3 region has 13 residues. With 5 bases removed from V and 2 bases from J, the gap between germline ends came to 8 bases. Germline V gene data show CDR1 as KGHDR and CDR2 as SFDVKD.

J is TRBJ1-3 and V is TRBV7-8; tentatively, D is TRBD1 (5 bases). The V and J ends lost 1 base and 2 bases respectively, with 9 bases between them. Looked up from germline, CDR1 is SGHVS and CDR2 is FQNEAQ. This CDR3 is built from 15 residues. CDR3 loop: CASSLGSGPGNTIYF. DNA of the CDR3: TGTGCCAGCAGCTTAGGGTCAGGGCCTGGAAACACCATATATTTT.

This clonotype occurred a few times. The chain links TRBV7-9 to TRBJ1-1; D is unresolved. The CDR3 consists of 10 residues. Germline CDR1 is SEHNR and CDR2 is FQNEAQ (reference sequence). Trimming shortened V by 10 bases and J by 3 bases, and 6 bases separated the two germline ends. The CDR3 spells CAIKYTEAFF. CDR3 nucleotides: TGTGCCATCAAGTACACTGAAGCTTTCTTT.

This clonotype has at least ten counts. CDR3 in amino acids: CASSPLAGSTDTQYF. The CDR3, as DNA: TGTGCCAGCAGTCCTCTAGCGGGGTCTACAGATACGCAGTATTTT. The V and J genes are TRBV7-3 and TRBJ2-3; TRBD2 agrees at 9 bases. The CDR3 totals 15 residues. Trimming removed 6 bases from V and 3 bases from J; junction bases left unmatched: 7. CDR1 is SGHTA, CDR2 FQGTGA, per germline.

This clonotype was counted only a few times. The chain carries TRBV19 and TRBJ2-7, with 9 bases identical to TRBD1. The length of the CDR3 is 16 residues. Trimming at V came to 1 base and at J to 2 bases, leaving 6 bases not matched to a gene. CDR1 and CDR2 from the germline V gene are LNHDA and SQIVND (reference sequence). The CDR3 is CASSIGGTGNTYEQYF. CDR3 DNA: TGTGCCAGTAGTATAGGGGGGACAGGGAATACCTACGAGCAGTACTTC.

The sample holds a few counts of this clonotype. V and J are TRBV5-4 and TRBJ2-1; 8 positions agree with TRBD1. CDR3 length equals 14 residues. CDR1 is SGHNT, CDR2 YYREEE, per germline (reference sequence). V shed 2 bases and J 5 bases; nucleotides not matched to a gene: 3. The CDR3 DNA sequence: TGTGCCAGCAGCTTCCCGGGACAGGACAATGAGCAGTTCTTC. It encodes CASSFPGQDNEQFF.

This clonotype was observed a handful of times. The chain joins TRBV28 to TRBJ1-2, with TRBD1 matching over 9 bases. The germline V gene encodes CDR1 MDHEN and CDR2 SYDVKM. The CDR3 runs to 13 residues. V gave up 6 bases and J gave up 7 bases; unmatched junction bases: 6. The CDR3 nucleotides read TGTGCCAGCAGGGGGACAGGGCGGAGTGGCTACACCTTC. Protein product: CASRGTGRSGYTF.

About this clonotype: One end of the junction varies from germline; a read error may be responsible. The chain carries TRBV12-3 or TRBV12-4 and TRBJ2-3; TRBD1 agrees at 9 bases. This CDR3 region has 14 residues. The chain's CDR3 is CASTRTGVTDTKYF. In nucleotides, the CDR3 is TGTGCCAGCACCAGGACAGGGGTGACAGATACGAAGTATTTT.

The rearrangement joins TRBV24-1 to TRBJ2-1; 9 bases line up with TRBD1. V shed 4 bases and J 8 bases; nucleotides not matched to a gene: 5. This CDR3 has 14 residues. Germline assignment: CDR1 KGHDR and CDR2 SFDVKD. CDR3 nucleotide sequence: TGTGCCACCAGTGACCGGACAGGGGACGATGAGCAGTTCTTC. It specifies CATSDRTGDDEQFF.

The chain employs TRBV6-5 and TRBJ2-1, with D perhaps given as TRBD1 or TRBD2 (5 bases each). With 5 bases removed from V and 0 bases from J, the gap between germline ends came to 32 bases. This CDR3 comprises 22 residues. Germline V gives CDR1 MNHEY, CDR2 SVGAGI. DNA of the CDR3: TGTGCCAGCAGTCCCAGGGAAACTCGACTCCGGGACGGCTCCTACTCCTACAATGAGCAGTTCTTC. Its translation is CASSPRETRLRDGSYSYNEQFF.